These 18 T cell receptor beta chains came from one sample sequenced in a study of cytomegalovirus exposure and HLA in healthy donors. With 60 Vbeta and 13 Jbeta primers, the PCR was carried out. Sequencing was performed with immunoSEQ multiplex PCR; in TCRdb, only in-frame clones are kept and a portion is missing. The sample has around 180,000 clones; approximately 80% are singletons. Sequencing used PBMCs. These receptors originate from a woman in her twenties or thirties in good health and CMV-seropositive.

In the case of this clone: Other DNA sequences of this sample code for an identical CDR3. This chain connects TRBV19 to TRBJ1-4; no clear D gene. The germline V and J ends were trimmed by 0 bases and 8 bases, with 7 bases remaining between them. Germline V lookup: CDR1 LNHDA, CDR2 SQIVND (reference sequence). The CDR3 loop spans 13 amino acids. The CDR3 sequence is CASSIDLEEKLFF. DNA of the CDR3: TGTGCCAGTAGTATAGATCTGGAGGAAAAACTGTTTTTT.

The genes are TRBV7-3 and TRBJ2-3; the D gene is possibly TRBD2 (6 bases). Looked up from germline, CDR1 is SGHTA and CDR2 is FQGTGA. Trimming took 1 base from V and 2 from J, leaving 10 bases between them. The CDR3 consists of 15 residues. The CDR3 nucleotides read TGTGCCAGCAGCTTAAAAGGGAGGTACACAGATACGCAGTATTTT. Its protein is CASSLKGRYTDTQYF.

The rearrangement uses TRBV6-5 and TRBJ2-3; 7 nucleotides align to TRBD1. V lost 5 bases and J lost 2; bases outside the gene matches: 4. The CDR3 spans 14 residues. CDR1 MNHEY and CDR2 SVGAGI come from the germline V gene. CDR3 in DNA: TGTGCCAGCAGTAGGGGGCCCCTCACAGATACGCAGTATTTT. This sequence encodes CASSRGPLTDTQYF.

This clone appeared a single time. The chain employs TRBV13 and TRBJ2-5; no reliable D call. CDR1 is PRHDT and CDR2 is FYEKMQ in the germline V gene (reference sequence). The V and J ends lost 1 base and 5 bases respectively, with 8 bases between them. The CDR3 spans 13 residues. The CDR3 DNA reads TGTGCCAGCAGCTTAGTTGGCCGCGAGACCCAGTACTTC. Translation gives CASSLVGRETQYF.

CDR3 residues: CASKQVGRNQPQHF. CDR3 nucleotide sequence: TGTGCCAGCAAACAGGTAGGTCGGAATCAGCCCCAGCATTTT. This chain joins TRBV27 and TRBJ1-5; tentative D call: TRBD1 (5 bases). The CDR3 has 14 residues. V lost 7 bases to trimming and J lost 4 bases, with 14 bases between them. Germline CDR1 MNHEY, CDR2 SMNVEV (reference sequence).

The chain is built from TRBV29-1 and TRBJ2-5; 7 bases align to TRBD2. Trimming removed 4 bases from V and 5 bases from J; junction bases left unmatched: 7. CDR3 size: 13 residues. Germline CDR1 and CDR2: SQVTM and ANQGSEA. CDR3 coding DNA: TGCAGCGTTGTTCTAGCGGTCAAGGAGACCCAGTACTTC. It codes for CSVVLAVKETQYF.

The rearrangement uses TRBV7-2 and TRBJ2-1, with 14 nucleotides matching TRBD2. Germline V gene sequence: CDR1 SGHTA, CDR2 FQGNSA. This CDR3 region has 14 residues. V shed 6 bases and J 8 bases; nucleotides not matched to a gene: 3. DNA for the CDR3: TGTGCCAGCAGGCGGACTAGCGGGGGGTATGAGCAGTTCTTC. Residues: CASRRTSGGYEQFF.

The V gene is TRBV27, the J gene TRBJ1-2, with D possibly matching TRBD1 (6 bases). This CDR3 spans 13 amino acids. The V gene lost 2 bases and the J gene lost 4 bases, with 8 bases spanning the gap. CDR1 MNHEY and CDR2 SMNVEV come from the germline V gene (reference sequence). The CDR3 bases are TGTGCCAGCAGTTTACAGGGGTCCTATGGCTACACCTTC. This encodes CASSLQGSYGYTF.

This chain uses TRBV28 with TRBJ2-1, with 7 bases aligning to TRBD1. Germline CDR1 reads MDHEN; CDR2 reads SYDVKM. V was pared by 3 bases and J by 0 bases, with 14 bases of the junction left unmatched. The CDR3 runs 19 residues. The chain's CDR3 is CASSLTGSFPGGSYNEQFF. Written as DNA, the CDR3 is TGTGCCAGCAGTTTGACAGGGAGTTTCCCAGGGGGCTCCTACAATGAGCAGTTCTTC.

The rearrangement joins TRBV27 to TRBJ2-7; a weak D match, TRBD1 (5 bases). V was clipped by 3 bases and J by 5 bases, with 11 bases between them. Per the germline V gene, CDR1 is MNHEY and CDR2 is SMNVEV (reference sequence). This CDR3 is 13 amino acids long. The CDR3 region is CASSFPGLNEQYF. CDR3 bases: TGTGCCAGCAGTTTTCCAGGGCTCAACGAGCAGTACTTC.

CDR3 sequence reads: CASSTAPTGSGNTIYF. The CDR3 DNA reads as TGCGCCAGCAGCACTGCCCCTACAGGGTCTGGAAACACCATATATTTT. The chain carries TRBV5-1 and TRBJ1-3; tentatively, D is TRBD1 (6 bases). CDR1 and CDR2 from the germline V gene are SGHRS and YFSETQ. The CDR3 has 16 residues. The ends were cut back, 4 bases at V and 1 base at J, with 15 bases in the middle.

The chain joins TRBV2 to TRBJ2-3; D unclear. Per germline, CDR1 SNHLY and CDR2 FYNNEI. V was shortened by 4 bases and J by 1 base, with 21 bases between the two germline ends. The CDR3 runs to 18 residues. CDR3: CASSAASAGMDGTDTQYF. The CDR3 DNA reads as TGTGCCAGCAGTGCCGCCTCGGCAGGTATGGATGGCACAGATACGCAGTATTTT. The whole variable domain, filled in from reference TRBV2 and TRBJ2-3, reads EPEVTQTPSHQVTQMGQEVILRCVPISNHLYFYWYRQILGQKVEFLVSFYNNEISEKSEIFDDQFSVERPDGSNFTLKIRSTKLEDSAMYFCASSAASAGMDGTDTQYFGPGTRLTVL.

CDR3 loop: CASSRAGQRDTQYF. As DNA, the CDR3 is TGTGCCAGCAGTCGGGCAGGGCAGAGAGATACGCAGTATTTT. The chain carries TRBV25-1 and TRBJ2-3; possible D gene TRBD1, 5 bases. This CDR3 has 14 amino acids. The germline V gene encodes CDR1 MGHDK and CDR2 SYGVNS. V was shortened by 5 bases and J by 5 bases, with 14 bases between the two germline ends.

The chain uses TRBV6-5 and TRBJ2-5; D is possibly TRBD2 (5 bases). The V end was cut by 7 bases, the J end by 5 bases, with 17 bases between. This CDR3 is 14 amino acids long. Germline V CDR1 and CDR2: MNHEY, SVGAGI. The CDR3 here is CASTMTWRLETQYF. CDR3 nucleotides: TGTGCCAGCACCATGACGTGGAGGTTGGAGACCCAGTACTTC.

The V call is TRBV5-1, the J call TRBJ2-2, with TRBD1 as a possible D gene (6 bases). V was clipped by 1 base and J by 5 bases, with 12 bases between them. The CDR3 extends over 15 amino acids. Germline-derived CDR1 and CDR2 are SGHRS and YFSETQ. The DNA of the CDR3 is TGCGCCAGCAGCTTGTCGGCAGGGGAAACCGGGGAGCTGTTTTTT. It codes for CASSLSAGETGELFF.

The V call is TRBV19, the J call TRBJ2-2; D might be TRBD1 (5 bases). Germline CDR1 LNHDA, CDR2 SQIVND (reference sequence). The V gene lost 6 bases and the J gene lost 5 bases, with 22 bases spanning the gap. This CDR3 has 17 amino acids. The CDR3 DNA follows: TGTGCCAGTAGGACCCTGGGTCGCACAGGCGCAACCGGGGAGCTGTTTTTT. Amino acids: CASRTLGRTGATGELFF.

This clone was recorded once. This chain links TRBV5-1 with TRBJ2-3; 9 bases align to TRBD2. Unmatched junction bases numbered 4, after V lost 0 bases and J lost 2 bases. The CDR3 spans 16 residues. Germline CDR1 reads SGHRS; CDR2 reads YFSETQ. In DNA, the CDR3 is TGCGCCAGCAGCTTGGTCCTAGCGGGGTCCACAGATACGCAGTATTTT. Protein sequence: CASSLVLAGSTDTQYF.

The CDR3 sequence: CASSRQGANEQYF. The CDR3, as DNA: TGTGCCAGCTCACGTCAGGGGGCAAACGAGCAGTACTTC. The gene calls are TRBV18 and TRBJ2-7; TRBD1 aligns across 8 bases. Trimming at V came to 4 bases and at J to 5 bases, leaving 4 bases not matched to a gene. The CDR3 sequence is 13 residues long. The germline V gene encodes CDR1 KGHSH and CDR2 LQKENI.